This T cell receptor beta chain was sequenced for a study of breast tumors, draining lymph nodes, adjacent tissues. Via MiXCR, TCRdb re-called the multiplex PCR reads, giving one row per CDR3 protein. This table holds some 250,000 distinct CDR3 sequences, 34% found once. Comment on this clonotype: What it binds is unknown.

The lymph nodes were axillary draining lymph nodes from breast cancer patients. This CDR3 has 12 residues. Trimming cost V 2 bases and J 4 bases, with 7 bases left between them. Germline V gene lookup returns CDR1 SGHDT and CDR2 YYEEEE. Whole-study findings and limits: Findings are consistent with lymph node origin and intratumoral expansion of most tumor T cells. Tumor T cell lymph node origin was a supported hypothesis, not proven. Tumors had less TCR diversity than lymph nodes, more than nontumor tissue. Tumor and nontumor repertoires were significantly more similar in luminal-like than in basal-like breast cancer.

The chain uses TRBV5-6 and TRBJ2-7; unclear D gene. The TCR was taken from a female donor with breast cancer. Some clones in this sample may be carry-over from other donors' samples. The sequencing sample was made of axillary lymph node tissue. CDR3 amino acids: CASSFWGYEQYF. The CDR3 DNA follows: TGTGCCAGCAGCTTTTGGGGATACGAGCAGTACTTC.